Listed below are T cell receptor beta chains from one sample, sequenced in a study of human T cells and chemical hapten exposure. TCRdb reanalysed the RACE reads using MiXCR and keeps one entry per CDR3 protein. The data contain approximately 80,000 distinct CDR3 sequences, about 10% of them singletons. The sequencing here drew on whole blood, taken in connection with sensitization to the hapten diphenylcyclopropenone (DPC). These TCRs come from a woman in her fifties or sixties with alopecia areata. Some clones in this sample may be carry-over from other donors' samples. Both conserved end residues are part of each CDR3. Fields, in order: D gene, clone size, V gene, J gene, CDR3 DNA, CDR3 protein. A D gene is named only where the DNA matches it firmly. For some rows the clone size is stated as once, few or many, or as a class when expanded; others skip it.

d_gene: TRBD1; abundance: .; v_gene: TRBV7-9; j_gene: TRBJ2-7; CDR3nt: TGTGCCAGCAGCTTAGACATACCGGGACAGGGTAACTACGAGCAGTACTTC; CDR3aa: CASSLDIPGQGNYEQYF
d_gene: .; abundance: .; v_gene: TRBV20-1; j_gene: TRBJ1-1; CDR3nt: TGCAGTGCTAGTAACACTGAAGCTTTCTTT; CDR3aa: CSASNTEAFF
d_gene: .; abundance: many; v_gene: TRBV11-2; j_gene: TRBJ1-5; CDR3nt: TGTGCCAGCAGCCTCGACCCTAGCAATCAGCCCCAGCATTTT; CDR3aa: CASSLDPSNQPQHF
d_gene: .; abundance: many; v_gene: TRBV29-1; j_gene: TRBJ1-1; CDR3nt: TGCAGCGCCGACAGGAACACTGAAGCTTTCTTT; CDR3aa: CSADRNTEAFF
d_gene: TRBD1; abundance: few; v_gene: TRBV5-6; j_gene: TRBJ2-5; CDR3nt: TGTGCCAGCAGCTTGGAGACGGACAGGTTCTTTGAGACCCAGTACTTC; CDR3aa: CASSLETDRFFETQYF
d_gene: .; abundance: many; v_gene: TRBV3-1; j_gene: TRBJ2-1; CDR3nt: TGTGCCAGCAGCCCACAGCTCGCGAGTAGCTCCTACAATGAGCAGTTCTTC; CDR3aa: CASSPQLASSSYNEQFF
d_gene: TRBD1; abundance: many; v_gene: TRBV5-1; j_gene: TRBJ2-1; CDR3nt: TGCGCCAGCAGCCCGGGACAGGCCCTCCAGGAGCAGTTCTTC; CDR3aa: CASSPGQALQEQFF
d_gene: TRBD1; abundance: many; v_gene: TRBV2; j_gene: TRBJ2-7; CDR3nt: TGTGCCACTAGACGGACAGGACCACCCTACGAGCAGTACTTC; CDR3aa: CATRRTGPPYEQYF
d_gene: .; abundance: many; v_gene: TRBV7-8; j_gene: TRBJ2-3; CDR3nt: TGTGCCAGCAGCTTAGCGCTGGCAGTTAGCACAGATACGCAGTATTTT; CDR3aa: CASSLALAVSTDTQYF
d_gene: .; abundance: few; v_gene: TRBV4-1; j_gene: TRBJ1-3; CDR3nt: TGCGCCAGCAGCCAAACAAAAGGGCCCTCTGGAAACACCATATATTTT; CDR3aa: CASSQTKGPSGNTIYF
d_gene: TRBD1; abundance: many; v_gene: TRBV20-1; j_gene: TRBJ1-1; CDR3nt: TGCAGTGCTCTTAAATACAGGGGCACTGAAGCTTTCTTT; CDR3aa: CSALKYRGTEAFF
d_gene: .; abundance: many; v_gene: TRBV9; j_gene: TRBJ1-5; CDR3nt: TGTGCCAGCAGCGCCGCAGGGGTGGCTCAGCCCCAGCATTTT; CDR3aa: CASSAAGVAQPQHF
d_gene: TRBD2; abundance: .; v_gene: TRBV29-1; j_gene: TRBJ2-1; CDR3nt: TGCAGCGTTGAAGCTAACCCTAGCGGGAGTTTTCTATACAATGAGCAGTTCTTC; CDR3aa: CSVEANPSGSFLYNEQFF
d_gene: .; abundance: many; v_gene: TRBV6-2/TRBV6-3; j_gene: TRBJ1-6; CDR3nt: TGTGCCAGCAGTTCCGGTGTGACCCTCCACTTT; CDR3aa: CASSSGVTLHF
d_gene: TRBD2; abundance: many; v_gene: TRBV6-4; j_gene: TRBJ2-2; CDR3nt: TGTGCCAGCAGTAGAGAACTAGCGGGAACCGGGGAGCTGTTTTTT; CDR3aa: CASSRELAGTGELFF
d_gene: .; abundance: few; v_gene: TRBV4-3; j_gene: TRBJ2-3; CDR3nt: TGCGCCAGCAGCGGGCGGAAGGGAGGCACAGATACGCAGTATTTT; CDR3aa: CASSGRKGGTDTQYF
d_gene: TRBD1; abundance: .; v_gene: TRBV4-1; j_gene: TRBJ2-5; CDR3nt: TGCGCCAGCAGCCATACGCCGGGACAGGGTCAAGAGACCCAGTACTTC; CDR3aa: CASSHTPGQGQETQYF
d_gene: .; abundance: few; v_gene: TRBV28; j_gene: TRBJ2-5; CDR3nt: TGTGCCAGCAGTCTCCCTCCGACCCAGTACTTC; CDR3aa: CASSLPPTQYF
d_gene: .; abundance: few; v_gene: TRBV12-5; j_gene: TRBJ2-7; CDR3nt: TGTGCTAGTGGTTGGAACCCTGGGACTGATAGCTCCTACGAGCAGTACTTC; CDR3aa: CASGWNPGTDSSYEQYF
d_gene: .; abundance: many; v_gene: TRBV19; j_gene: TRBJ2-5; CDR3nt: TGTGCCAGTAGTATAGACGGGGGCGAGGTGGAGACCCAGTACTTC; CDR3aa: CASSIDGGEVETQYF
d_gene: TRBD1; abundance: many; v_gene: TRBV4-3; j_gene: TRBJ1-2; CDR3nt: TGCGCCAGCACCATGACAGGGGATGACTACACCTTC; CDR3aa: CASTMTGDDYTF
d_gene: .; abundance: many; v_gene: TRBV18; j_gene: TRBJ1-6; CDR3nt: TGTGCCAGCTCACCACCCTTGGGGGACAATTCACCCCTCCACTTT; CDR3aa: CASSPPLGDNSPLHF
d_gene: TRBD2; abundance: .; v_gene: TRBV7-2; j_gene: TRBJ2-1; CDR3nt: TGTGCCAGCAGCCTGACTAGCGGGAGTAATGAGCAGTTCTTC; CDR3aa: CASSLTSGSNEQFF
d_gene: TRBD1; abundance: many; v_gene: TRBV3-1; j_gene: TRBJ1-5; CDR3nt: TGTGCCAGCAGCCAAAACAGGGGGTCTCAGCCCCAGCATTTT; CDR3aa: CASSQNRGSQPQHF
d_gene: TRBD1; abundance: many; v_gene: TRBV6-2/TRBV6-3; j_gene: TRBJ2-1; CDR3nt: TGTGCCAGCAGAAAAAGAGCCGGGACAGGGCGTTTTGATGAGCAGTTCTTC; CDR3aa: CASRKRAGTGRFDEQFF
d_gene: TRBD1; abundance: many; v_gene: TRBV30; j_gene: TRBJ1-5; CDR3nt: TGTGCCTGGGGGGGACAGGGCGGGAATCAGCCCCAGCATTTT; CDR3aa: CAWGGQGGNQPQHF
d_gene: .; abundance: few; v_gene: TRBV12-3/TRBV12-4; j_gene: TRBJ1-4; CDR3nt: TGTGCCAGCAGTTTAGCCGCCGGGGCAACTAATGAAAAACTGTTTTTT; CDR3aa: CASSLAAGATNEKLFF
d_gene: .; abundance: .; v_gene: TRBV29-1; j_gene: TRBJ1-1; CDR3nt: TGCAGCGAGGGGGGTCCTGAAGCTTTCTTT; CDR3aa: CSEGGPEAFF
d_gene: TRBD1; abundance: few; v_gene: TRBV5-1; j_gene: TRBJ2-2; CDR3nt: TGCGCCAGCAGCTACGCTGGGACAGAGAACACCGGGGAGCTGTTTTTT; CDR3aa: CASSYAGTENTGELFF
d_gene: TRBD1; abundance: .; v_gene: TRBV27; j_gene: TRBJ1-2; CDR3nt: TGTGCCAGCCGGGGGACAGGGCCCTATGGCTACACCTTC; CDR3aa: CASRGTGPYGYTF
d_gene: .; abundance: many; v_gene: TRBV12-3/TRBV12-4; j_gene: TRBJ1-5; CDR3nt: TGTGCCAGCAGTTGGGGGGGTGGCAATCAGCCCCAGCATTTT; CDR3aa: CASSWGGGNQPQHF
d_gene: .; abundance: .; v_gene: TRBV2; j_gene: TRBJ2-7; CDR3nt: TGTGCCAGCAGTGATCACCTGGGAGTTCGAGGCTCCTACGAGCAGTACTTC; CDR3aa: CASSDHLGVRGSYEQYF
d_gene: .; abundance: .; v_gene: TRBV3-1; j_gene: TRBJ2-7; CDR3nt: TGTGCCAGCAGCCGCACGCAGAACGAGCAGTACTTC; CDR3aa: CASSRTQNEQYF
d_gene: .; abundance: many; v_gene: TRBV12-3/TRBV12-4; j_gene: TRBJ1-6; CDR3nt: TGTGCCAGCAGTTCGACAGGCGGTCGTTCACCCCTCCACTTT; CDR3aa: CASSSTGGRSPLHF
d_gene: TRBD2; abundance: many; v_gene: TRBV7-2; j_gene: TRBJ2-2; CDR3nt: TGTGCCAGCAGCATTACTAGCGGGACCAACACCGGGGAGCTGTTTTTT; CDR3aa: CASSITSGTNTGELFF
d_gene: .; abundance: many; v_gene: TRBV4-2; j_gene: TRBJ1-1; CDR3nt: TGTGCCAGCAGCCAAGAAAGTCAAAGGGGCACTGAAGCTTTCTTT; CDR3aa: CASSQESQRGTEAFF
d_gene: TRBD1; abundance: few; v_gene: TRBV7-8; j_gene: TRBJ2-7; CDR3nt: TGTGCCAGCAGCCTCGAACCTAGGGGGCAGACCTACGAGCAGTACTTC; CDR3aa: CASSLEPRGQTYEQYF
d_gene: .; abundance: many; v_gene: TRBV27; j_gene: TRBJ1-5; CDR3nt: TGTGCCAGCAGTTTACAGTTGCCGACGGAAGACAATCAGCCCCAGCATTTT; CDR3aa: CASSLQLPTEDNQPQHF
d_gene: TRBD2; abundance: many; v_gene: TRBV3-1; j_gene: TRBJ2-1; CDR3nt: TGTGCCAGCAGCCAAGACCCCGCGGGAGGGGCGGGAAGGTTTAGTGAGCAGTTCTTC; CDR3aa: CASSQDPAGGAGRFSEQFF
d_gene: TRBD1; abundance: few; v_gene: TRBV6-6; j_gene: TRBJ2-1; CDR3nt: TGTGCCAGCAGTTACTCCACCGACAGGGACAATGAGCAGTTCTTC; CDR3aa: CASSYSTDRDNEQFF
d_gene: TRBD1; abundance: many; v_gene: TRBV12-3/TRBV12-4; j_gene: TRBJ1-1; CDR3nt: TGTGCCAGCAGCTCCGGGACAGGGGGCTTTGGAGACACTGAAGCTTTCTTT; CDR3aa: CASSSGTGGFGDTEAFF
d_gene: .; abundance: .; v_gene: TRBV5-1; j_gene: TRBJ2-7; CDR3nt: TGCGCCACCTCCCCGGGGAACGTGAACAACTACGAGCAGTACTTC; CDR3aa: CATSPGNVNNYEQYF
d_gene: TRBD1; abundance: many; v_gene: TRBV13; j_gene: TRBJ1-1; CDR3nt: TGTGCCAGCAGCTCGCGGACAGGGAAGGGGGACACTGAAGCTTTCTTT; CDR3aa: CASSSRTGKGDTEAFF
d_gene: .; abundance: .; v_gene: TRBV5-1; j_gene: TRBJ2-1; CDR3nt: TGCGCCAGCAGCTTAACTTTTCGCTCCTACAATGAGCAGTTCTTC; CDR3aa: CASSLTFRSYNEQFF
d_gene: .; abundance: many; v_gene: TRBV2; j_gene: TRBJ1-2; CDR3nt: TGTGCCAGCAGTGATAACAGGGTGTCCTATGGCTACACCTTC; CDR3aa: CASSDNRVSYGYTF
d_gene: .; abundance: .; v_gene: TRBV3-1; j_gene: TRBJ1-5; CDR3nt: TGTGCCAGCAGCCAAGGTTCGGGGTTCAATAATCAGCCCCAGCATTTT; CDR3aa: CASSQGSGFNNQPQHF
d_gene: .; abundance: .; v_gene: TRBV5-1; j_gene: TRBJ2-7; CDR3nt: TGCGCCAGCAGCCGGAAAACCGGGACGGAAGCCTACGAGCAGTACTTC; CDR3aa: CASSRKTGTEAYEQYF
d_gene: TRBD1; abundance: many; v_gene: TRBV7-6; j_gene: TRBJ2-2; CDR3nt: TGTGCCAGCAGCCGACAGGGGACCGGGGAGCTGTTTTTT; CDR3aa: CASSRQGTGELFF
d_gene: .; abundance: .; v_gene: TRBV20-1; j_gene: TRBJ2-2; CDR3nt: TGCAGTGCTAGAGATGGGCGGGTGAACACCGGGGAGCTGTTTTTT; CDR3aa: CSARDGRVNTGELFF
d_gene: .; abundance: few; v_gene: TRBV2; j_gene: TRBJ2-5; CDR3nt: TGTGCCAGCAGTCAACGACCCGAAATTATACAAGAGACCCAGTACTTC; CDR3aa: CASSQRPEIIQETQYF
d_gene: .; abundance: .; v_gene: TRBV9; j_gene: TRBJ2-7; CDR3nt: TGTGCCAGCAGCGTCACATCGGAGTGGTACGAGCAGTACTTC; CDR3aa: CASSVTSEWYEQYF
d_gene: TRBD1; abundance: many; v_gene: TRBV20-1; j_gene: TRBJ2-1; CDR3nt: TGCAGTGCGAGCGGACAGGCCAATGAGCAGTTCTTC; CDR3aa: CSASGQANEQFF
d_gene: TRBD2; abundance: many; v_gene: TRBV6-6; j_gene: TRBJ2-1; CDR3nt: TGTGCCAGCAGCGAGGGACTAGCGGGAGGGGGTGAGCAGTTCTTC; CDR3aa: CASSEGLAGGGEQFF